This TCR beta chain came from a study of blood T cell repertoires in COVID-19. Trimming cost V 5 bases and J 9 bases, with 17 bases left between them. The CDR3 length is 13 residues. In germline, CDR1 is SQVTM, CDR2 ANQGSEA. Generated by immunoSEQ multiplex PCR, the TCRdb table keeps only in-frame clones and is missing some. The repertoire holds some 300,000 clones, with 75% to 90% as singletons. V and J are TRBV29-1 and TRBJ2-1; maybe TRBD1 (6 bases). This receptor was identified in a woman aged 50 to 60 with COVID-19, enrolled during active disease. The sequenced material came from peripheral blood. For the CDR3, the DNA is TGCAGCGTTTTCTCGGGACAAGGAACTGAGCAGTTCTTC. Its protein product is CSVFSGQGTEQFF.